The subject of this entry is one TCR beta chain. The antigen is unknown. This entry is derived from a study of cytomegalovirus exposure and HLA in healthy donors. Study-level points and caveats: The study flagged around 160 TCR beta chains as cytomegalovirus-associated. The authors judged a highly shared variant cluster likely a sequencing artifact. According to a later analysis, donors in an Asian-associated ancestry cluster reportedly had fewer N-insertions than the approximately 720-donor mean.

The PCR ran on 60 Vbeta and 13 Jbeta primers. Original processing notes: A follow-up analysis tallied tens of millions of unique TCR beta chains, roughly 9.9 million shared. Assay: immunoSEQ multiplex PCR; the TCRdb copy retains only in-frame clones and omits some. V and J calls and clone size come straight from that table; D and trimming were deduced from the DNA. The sample lists just under 80,000 clones, approximately 78% occurring once. CDR3 size: 15 residues. Germline CDR1 SQVTM, CDR2 ANQGSEA. J gave up 6 bases and V 5 bases, and 12 bases lay outside the gene matches. The genes are TRBV29-1 and TRBJ2-2; TRBD1 matches at 7 bases. The sequencing input was PBMCs. The receptor was isolated from a man aged 40-50 years in good health and CMV-seronegative. CDR3 region: CSVKGLQGVAGELFF. CDR3 in DNA: TGCAGCGTTAAGGGCTTGCAGGGGGTCGCCGGGGAGCTGTTTTTT.